The entry below gives a single T cell receptor (beta chain) sequence along with its context. The table lists this clone with a few counts. Its cognate antigen has yet to be identified. No base qualities exist here, and no much larger clone lies one base off it. V lost 3 bases and J lost 2 bases, and the count of bases not matched to a germline gene is 7. Per the germline V gene, MGHDK is the CDR1 and SYGVNS is the CDR2. The CDR3 goes from the cysteine to the phenylalanine over 16 residues. Of the read, only the CDR3 DNA is kept; its 48 bases are in frame from base 1. TCRbeta CDR3 regions were amplified from genomic DNA using the immunoSEQ Assay, a bias-controlled multiplex PCR. On the authors' methods: Nucleated cell counts per sample were estimated from amplification of reference gene primers within the assay. To quantify the absolute abundance of each unique TCRbeta CDR3 rearrangement, sequence reads were collapsed and filtered. Productive Simpson clonality was computed per sample as the square root of Simpson's diversity index over productive rearrangements. What TCRdb holds here is the immuneACCESS table cut down to in-frame rearrangements. Part of the clones is not present; checked against another copy, under half of the missing clones reflect an unresolved V gene, and the others are unexplained. D and trimming come from the DNA, and the V and J calls and clone size come from that table. The sample table records approximately 480,000 clones; approximately 86% of these occur just once. In total, the top ten clones hold under 0.85% of the sample.

This sample was included in a study of blood T cell repertoires in COVID-19 (TCRdb year 2020). Some background on the complete study: The collaborator samples originated in the United States, Italy and Spain and spanned the acute and convalescent phases of COVID-19. The material from the prospective study consisted of cDNA or gDNA derived from T cells, B-cell-depleted T cells, or PBMCs. Deeply sampled blood TCRbeta repertoires from subjects exposed to, actively infected with, or recovered from COVID-19 were included in the dataset. Where HLA class I and class II types were available, the types were taken from metadata supplied by the sample provider, not from assay-based typing. Sample metadata almost always included a de-identified subject ID, COVID-19 status, age in years and sex. The samples were drawn from the first 160 participants of the ongoing ImmuneRACE study and from 1,254 subjects provided by 6 global collaborators. The repertoires were released in a freely available public database intended as a resource for research on the immune response to SARS-CoV-2.

What the study reported, not specific to this receptor: How much clinical and demographic metadata was included differed by source and by participant, and the metadata was provided uncurated.

In the prospective study, participants were roughly 18 to 100 years old, resided in about two dozen geographic areas of the United States, and were enrolled through a virtual design. In the prospective study, cohorts were assigned on the basis of participant-reported clinical history obtained from a screening survey and a study questionnaire. Recovered participants in ImmuneRACE Cohort 3 were defined by two consecutive negative NP/OP PCR tests, clearance by a healthcare professional, or resolution of symptoms. In the prospective study, whole blood, serum and a nasopharyngeal or oropharyngeal swab were collected from each participant by mobile phlebotomists. Over a 2-month period, participants in the prospective study had the option of providing additional blood draws and questionnaires. Before DNA extraction, prospective study blood samples were shipped either frozen or at room temperature.

This TCR derives from a woman aged 18-29 years who had recovered from COVID-19. Sequenced material: PBMCs or T cells enriched from blood (not recorded which). Recombination linked TRBV25-1 to TRBJ2-3, with 8 junctional bases fitting TRBD1. The DNA reads as follows: TGTGCCAGCAGTGAGAGAGGGACAGGACCCACAGATACGCAGTATTTT. It translates to CASSERGTGPTDTQYF.